These 14 T cell receptor beta chains were sequenced from one sample in a study of human T cells and chemical hapten exposure. The sample's time point: pre-sensitization, week 0. Treatment given: therapeutic diphenylcyclopropenone sensitization with weekly scalp DPC. From the RACE reads, TCRdb called clonotypes with MiXCR, one entry per CDR3 protein. The sample has under 90,000 distinct CDR3 sequences; 9.6% are singletons. This specimen was whole blood, taken in connection with sensitization to the hapten diphenylcyclopropenone (DPC). All receptors derive from a woman in her thirties or forties with alopecia areata. Some clones in this sample may be carry-over from other donors' samples.

The rearrangement joins TRBV29-1 to TRBJ2-5; 7 bases are a match to TRBD2. Germline trimming cut 1 base from V and 5 bases from J; bases unmatched to any gene: 4. Per germline, CDR1 SQVTM and CDR2 ANQGSEA. The CDR3 contains 13 residues. Here the CDR3 reads CSVEGEGLETQYF. In DNA form, the CDR3 reads TGCAGCGTTGAAGGGGAGGGCCTTGAGACCCAGTACTTC.

The chain recombines TRBV7-6 with TRBJ2-5; D is perhaps TRBD2 (6 bases). In germline, CDR1 is SGHVS, CDR2 FNYEAQ. The CDR3 sequence is 16 residues long. V was shortened by 1 base and J by 5 bases, with 17 bases between the two germline ends. The CDR3, as DNA: TGTGCCAGCAGCTTAGGCAGCGGGCCGGTCCGCGAGACCCAGTACTTC. Encoded protein: CASSLGSGPVRETQYF.

This clonotype was counted only a few times. The rearrangement links TRBV14 to TRBJ2-1, with 9 nucleotides matching TRBD1. The germline gives CDR1 SGHDN, CDR2 FVKESK. Trimming at V came to 3 bases and at J to 6 bases, leaving 9 bases not matched to a gene. The CDR3 extends over 16 amino acids. The CDR3 protein is CASSQRGGTGLNEQFF. The CDR3 nucleotides read TGTGCCAGCAGCCAGAGAGGTGGGACAGGGCTCAATGAGCAGTTCTTC.

This clonotype was observed many times. This chain uses TRBV6-2 or TRBV6-3 with TRBJ2-7; D may be TRBD1 (7 bases). The CDR3 runs to 15 residues. Germline CDR1 and CDR2: MNHEY and SVGEGT. Trimming left V 3 bases short and J 3 bases short, with 15 bases between. The CDR3: CASSYEEGAVYEQYF. The CDR3 bases are TGTGCCAGCAGTTATGAGGAGGGGGCAGTCTACGAGCAGTACTTC.

The rearrangement uses TRBV11-3 and TRBJ2-3; 8 bases agree with TRBD2. Germline V CDR1 and CDR2: SGHNT, YENEEA. V was pared by 8 bases and J by 2 bases, with 3 bases of the junction left unmatched. There are 13 residues in the CDR3. Written as DNA, the CDR3 is TGTGCCAGCTCGGGGGGGGCCACAGATACGCAGTATTTT. Protein: CASSGGATDTQYF.

This clonotype was detected only a few times. V gene TRBV20-1 combines with J gene TRBJ2-7, with D tentatively TRBD2 (5 bases). The CDR3 covers 15 residues. V lost 5 bases and J lost 1, with 18 bases in between. The germline gives CDR1 DFQATT, CDR2 SNEGSKA (reference sequence). CDR3 sequence reads: CSADLRGRSSYEQYF. Here the CDR3 DNA reads TGCAGTGCTGACCTCCGAGGGAGATCATCCTACGAGCAGTACTTC.

This clonotype was counted a few times. V is TRBV4-2 and J is TRBJ2-4; D remains ambiguous. Germline V CDR1 and CDR2: LGHNA, YNFKEQ. V lost 0 bases and J lost 0, with 18 bases in between. The CDR3 has 19 amino acids. DNA of the CDR3: TGTGCCAGCAGCCAAGATTATCGTTCCCAGACACTAGCCAAAAACATTCAGTACTTC. Translating it yields CASSQDYRSQTLAKNIQYF.

This clonotype was detected only a few times. This chain connects TRBV23-1 to TRBJ2-7; D call uncertain. TRBV23-1 is an ORF for which the function is uncertain. Trimming took 0 bases from V and 3 from J, leaving 12 bases between them. This CDR3 is built from 15 residues. In DNA form, the CDR3 reads TGCGCCAGCAGTCAATCTCACGCTATTCACTACGAGCAGTACTTC. Translation gives CASSQSHAIHYEQYF.

The table lists this clonotype with many counts. The V and J genes are TRBV9 and TRBJ2-7; no reliable D call. From germline, CDR1 is SGDLS and CDR2 YYNGEE. Trimming removed 3 bases at V and 6 bases at J, with 16 bases between. The CDR3 sequence is 14 residues long. The CDR3 loop is CASSADVYTSEQYF. The CDR3 DNA follows: TGTGCCAGCAGCGCAGATGTATACACCAGCGAGCAGTACTTC.

A few counts support this clonotype. The chain carries TRBV6-2 or TRBV6-3 and TRBJ2-2; 12 bases match TRBD2. There are 19 residues in the CDR3. The V gene's germline CDR1 is MNHEY and CDR2 SVGEGT. Unmatched junction bases numbered 8, after V lost 2 bases and J lost 1 base. CDR3 sequence: CASSYSFGLAGLNTGELFF. The DNA of the CDR3 is TGTGCCAGCAGTTACAGTTTTGGACTAGCGGGGTTGAACACCGGGGAGCTGTTTTTT.

In its sample, this clonotype was seen many times. The rearrangement links TRBV7-2 to TRBJ1-5; possible D gene TRBD1, 5 bases. Germline V gene sequence: CDR1 SGHTA, CDR2 FQGNSA. Between the trimmed V and J ends, which lost 2 bases and 2 bases, there was a span of 7 bases. This CDR3 has 14 amino acids. The CDR3 DNA follows: TGTGCCAGCAGCTTAACGGGGGGCAATCAGCCCCAGCATTTT. Protein product: CASSLTGGNQPQHF.

The J gene is TRBJ2-3, the V gene TRBV7-2; D is possibly TRBD2 (5 bases). CDR1 and CDR2 (germline): SGHTA, FQGNSA. There are 16 residues in the CDR3. The germline V and J ends were trimmed by 7 bases and 5 bases, with 22 bases remaining between them. The CDR3 sequence is CASTIMPSWGVDTQYF. The DNA for the CDR3 is TGTGCCAGCACCATCATGCCTAGCTGGGGAGTAGATACGCAGTATTTT.

This chain joins TRBV29-1 and TRBJ1-2; tentatively, D is TRBD1 (6 bases). V lost 3 bases and J lost 8, with 13 bases in between. Germline lookup yields CDR1 SQVTM and CDR2 ANQGSEA. CDR3 size: 12 residues. The CDR3 nucleotides read TGCAGCGTTGATCGGGGGGCATGGGGCTACACCTTC. Protein sequence: CSVDRGAWGYTF. The entire variable domain, with the rest obtained from reference TRBV29-1 and TRBJ1-2, is as follows: SAVISQKPSRDICQRGTSLTIQCQVDSQVTMMFWYRQQPGQSLTLIATANQGSEATYESGFVIDKFPISRPNLTFSTLTVSNMSPEDSSIYLCSVDRGAWGYTFGSGTRLTVV.

This clonotype was counted many times. The V call is TRBV4-1, the J call TRBJ1-2; no reliable D call. The CDR3 contains 15 residues. V dropped 3 bases and J dropped 3 bases, with 14 bases sitting between them. Looked up from germline, CDR1 is MGHRA and CDR2 is YSYEKL. As DNA, the CDR3 is TGCGCCAGCAGCCAGTTTTCCGACATGGACTATGGCTACACCTTC. It codes for CASSQFSDMDYGYTF.